Given below is one T cell receptor (beta chain) in context. This clone was recorded once. This receptor's antigen is unknown. Base qualities are missing; no much larger clone stands one base away. The trial excluded patients who had a history of autoimmune disease or were on systemic immunosuppression. Peripheral blood for TCR sequencing was drawn from every dose cohort at baseline, at cycle 4 day 1 and at cycle 7 day 1. The samples were drawn from a first-in-human, open-label, multicenter phase I dose-escalation trial of ivuxolimab. Adults with locally advanced or metastatic melanoma, renal cell carcinoma, hepatocellular carcinoma or head and neck squamous cell carcinoma were enrolled in the trial. Before TCR sequencing, CD4+ T cells and CD8+ T cells from peripheral blood were sorted into separate populations. These data are taken from a study of OX40 agonist ivuxolimab in advanced cancers. About the full investigation: The costimulatory receptor OX40 (CD134) was targeted by ivuxolimab, a fully human IgG2 agonistic monoclonal antibody. Partial responses occurred in three dose-escalation patients, of whom one had hepatocellular carcinoma and two had cutaneous melanoma. A male proportion of nearly 85% and a mean age of 60 years, ranging from 23 to 79, were recorded for the dose-escalation cohort. Of the approximately 50 patients in dose escalation, 19 had hepatocellular carcinoma, approximately 15 had melanoma, 9 had renal cell carcinoma and 9 had head and neck cancer. Patients were allowed to have had prior anti-PD-1, anti-PD-L1 or anti-CTLA-4 therapy, and approximately 39% of the dose-escalation patients had been treated with checkpoint inhibitors. Intravenous ivuxolimab was administered to patients every 2 weeks at six dose levels: 0.01, 0.1, 0.3, 1.5, 3 and 10 mg/kg. Peripheral TCRbeta sequencing was intended to test whether TCR sequence diversity was altered and clonal T-cell expansion was caused by ivuxolimab. The paper describes the monotherapy dose-escalation part (N of about 50 patients) of the phase I trial of ivuxolimab. The paper as a whole reports these results and caveats: Low levels of normalized T-cell clonal expansion were also seen in some nonresponding patients. At doses of 0.1 to 3.0 mg/kg, clonal expansion of both CD4+ and CD8+ T cells in blood was seen between baseline and week 6. After ivuxolimab, more expanded clones were found on average in CD8+ T cells than in CD4+ T cells. In partial responders in the 0.1-3.0 mg/kg groups, normalized peripheral clonal expansion was found to be among the lowest, especially among CD8+ T cells. Which antigens the clonally expanded peripheral T cells were specific for was not determined.

Genomic DNA was extracted from sorted cells for sequencing of the TCRbeta CDR3 region. TCRbeta CDR3 regions were sequenced using the immunoSEQ Assay. TCRdb re-hosts the immuneACCESS table, in-frame sequences only. Its copies lack some clones; in the studies checked, an unresolved V gene accounts for under half of them, and the cause for the rest is not known. Across this sample there are 58,000 or so clones, with around 83% seen only once. The biggest ten clones account for roughly 5% of the sample. CDR1 and CDR2 are drawn from the germline V gene: SNHLY, FYNNEI. Trimming costs V 4 bases and J 6 bases, and their ends lie 16 bases apart. From its cysteine to its phenylalanine, the CDR3 spans 14 amino acids. Solely the CDR3 DNA is kept, with 42 bases framed from the first base.

Here the sequenced sample was CD4+ or CD8+ T cells sorted from blood, taken in a trial of the OX40 agonist ivuxolimab. The TCR comes from an adult with an advanced solid tumor such as melanoma, head and neck, liver or kidney cancer. This chain joins TRBV2 to TRBJ2-7, with no confidently assigned D gene. The CDR3 protein: CASSVLGPSSEQYF. The nucleotide sequence reads as follows: TGTGCCAGCAGTGTATTAGGCCCGAGTTCCGAGCAGTACTTC.